One and the same sample provided the 8 T cell receptor beta chains below, sequenced in a study of blood T cell repertoires in COVID-19. This table comes from immunoSEQ multiplex PCR, and its TCRdb copy is limited to in-frame clones, with some not included. The table has approximately 170,000 clones, about four fifths seen once. The sample consisted of peripheral blood. The source of these receptors is an older man who had recovered from COVID-19.

The chain recombines TRBV29-1 with TRBJ2-1, with 11 bases identical to TRBD2. Unmatched junction bases numbered 7, after V lost 8 bases and J lost 7 bases. This CDR3 has 13 amino acids. Germline CDR1 SQVTM, CDR2 ANQGSEA. The DNA of the CDR3 is TGCAGCACTAGCGGGAGTTGGGGTAATGAGCAGTTCTTC. Its translation: CSTSGSWGNEQFF.

This clone showed up just a few times. V and J are TRBV6-5 and TRBJ1-3; the match to TRBD1 covers 7 bases. This CDR3 is 15 amino acids long. Germline CDR1 and CDR2: MNHEY and SVGAGI. V was clipped by 6 bases and J by 0 bases; unmatched bases: 5. CDR3 in DNA: TGTGCCAGCAGACAAAGGACAGGCTCTGGAAACACCATATATTTT. Translating it yields CASRQRTGSGNTIYF.

The gene calls are TRBV3-1 (or the pseudogene TRBV3-2) and TRBJ1-6; 7 nucleotides match TRBD1. V dropped 2 bases and J dropped 10; count of bases not matched to a gene: 11. CDR1 and CDR2 from the germline V gene are LGHDT and YNNKEL (reference sequence). The CDR3 is 16 amino acids. The CDR3: CASSQTGTVRGSPLHF. CDR3 nucleotide sequence: TGTGCCAGCAGCCAAACCGGGACAGTACGAGGATCACCCCTCCACTTT.

This clone was detected a few times. The chain joins TRBV5-4 to TRBJ2-7, with 11 bases identical to TRBD2. The germline CDR1 and CDR2 sequences are SGHNT and YYREEE (reference sequence). There are 16 residues in the CDR3. Trimming at V came to 4 bases and at J to 5 bases, leaving 11 bases not matched to a gene. CDR3 loop: CASSLEGASGRNEQYF. CDR3 nucleotides: TGTGCCAGCAGCCTGGAAGGGGCTAGCGGGAGGAACGAGCAGTACTTC.

This clone has just one count. The rearrangement links TRBV5-5 to TRBJ1-2; D might be TRBD1 (6 bases). V was shortened by 4 bases and J by 7 bases, with 14 bases between the two germline ends. CDR3 size: 13 residues. CDR1 is SGHKS and CDR2 is YYEKEE in the germline V gene (reference sequence). The CDR3 is CASSGGDKIGYTF. The CDR3 nucleotides are TGTGCCAGCAGCGGGGGGGACAAGATTGGCTACACCTTC.

The chain couples TRBV5-1 to TRBJ2-2; 9 bases are shared with TRBD1. The CDR3 extends over 14 amino acids. Germline V CDR1 and CDR2: SGHRS, YFSETQ. V trimming: 6 bases; J trimming: 4 bases; junction bases outside the gene matches: 4. The CDR3 DNA reads as TGCGCCAGCATGAGACAGGGGGTCACCGGGGAGCTGTTTTTT. Translating it yields CASMRQGVTGELFF.

This clone was counted once. The chain uses TRBV5-1 and TRBJ1-1; TRBD1 might be the D (5 bases). V shed 4 bases and J shed 4 bases, with 23 bases lying between them. Germline V gives CDR1 SGHRS, CDR2 YFSETQ. This CDR3 is built from 17 residues. This CDR3 reads CASSEGQQVSLGTEAFF. Here the CDR3 DNA reads TGCGCCAGCAGCGAAGGACAACAGGTCTCGCTGGGCACTGAAGCTTTCTTT. Full variable domain (rest looked up from reference TRBV5-1 and TRBJ1-1): KAGVTQTPRYLIKTRGQQVTLSCSPISGHRSVSWYQQTPGQGLQFLFEYFSETQRNKGNFPGRFSGRQFSNSRSEMNVSTLELGDSALYLCASSEGQQVSLGTEAFFGQGTRLTVV.

The chain links TRBV19 to TRBJ2-7; 7 bases match TRBD1. This CDR3 has 14 residues. J gave up 4 bases and V 1 base, and 4 bases lay outside the gene matches. In germline, CDR1 is LNHDA, CDR2 SQIVND (reference sequence). The CDR3 is CASSIVGQVYEQYF. The CDR3 DNA reads as TGTGCCAGTAGTATAGTCGGACAGGTGTACGAGCAGTACTTC.